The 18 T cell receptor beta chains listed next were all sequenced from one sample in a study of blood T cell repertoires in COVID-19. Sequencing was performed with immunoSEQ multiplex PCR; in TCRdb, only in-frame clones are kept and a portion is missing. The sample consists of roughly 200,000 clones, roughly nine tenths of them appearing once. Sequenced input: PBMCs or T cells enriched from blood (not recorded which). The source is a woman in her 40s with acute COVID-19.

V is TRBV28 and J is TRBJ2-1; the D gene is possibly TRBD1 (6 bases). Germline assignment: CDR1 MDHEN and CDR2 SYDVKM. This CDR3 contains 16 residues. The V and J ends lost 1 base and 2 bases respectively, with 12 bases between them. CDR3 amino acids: CASSLSLGGTYNEQFF. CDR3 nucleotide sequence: TGTGCCAGCAGTTTATCCCTAGGGGGTACCTACAATGAGCAGTTCTTC.

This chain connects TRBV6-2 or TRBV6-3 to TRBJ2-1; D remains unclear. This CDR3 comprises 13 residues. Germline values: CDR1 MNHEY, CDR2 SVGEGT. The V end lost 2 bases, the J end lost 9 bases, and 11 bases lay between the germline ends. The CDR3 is CASSYQEWSEQFF. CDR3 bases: TGTGCCAGCAGTTACCAAGAGTGGAGTGAGCAGTTCTTC.

CDR3 region: CASSRGWEQFF. The CDR3 coding sequence is TGTGCCAGCAGTCGGGGGTGGGAGCAGTTCTTC. The rearrangement uses TRBV12-3 or TRBV12-4 and TRBJ2-1; a weak D match, TRBD2 (6 bases). The V and J ends lost 5 bases and 10 bases respectively, with 9 bases between them. This CDR3 is built from 11 residues.

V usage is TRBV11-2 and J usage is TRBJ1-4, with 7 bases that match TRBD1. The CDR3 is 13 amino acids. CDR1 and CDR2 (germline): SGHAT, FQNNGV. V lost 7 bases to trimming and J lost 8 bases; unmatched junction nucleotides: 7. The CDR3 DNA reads TGTGCCAGCAATTCAGGGGGGCGGGAAAAACTGTTTTTT. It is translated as CASNSGGREKLFF.

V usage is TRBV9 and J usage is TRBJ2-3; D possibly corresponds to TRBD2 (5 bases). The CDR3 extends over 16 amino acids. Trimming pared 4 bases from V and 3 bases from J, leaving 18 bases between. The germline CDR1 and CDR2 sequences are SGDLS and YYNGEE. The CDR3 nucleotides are TGTGCCAGCAGCCCAAGTCCCATCGGACTTACAGATACGCAGTATTTT. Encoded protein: CASSPSPIGLTDTQYF.

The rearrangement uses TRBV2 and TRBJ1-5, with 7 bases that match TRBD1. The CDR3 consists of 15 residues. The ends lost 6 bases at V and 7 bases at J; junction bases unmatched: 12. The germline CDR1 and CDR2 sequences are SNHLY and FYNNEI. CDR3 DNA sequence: TGTGCCAGCAGGTGGGCGCGGGACAGCACACAGCCCCAGCATTTT. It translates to CASRWARDSTQPQHF.

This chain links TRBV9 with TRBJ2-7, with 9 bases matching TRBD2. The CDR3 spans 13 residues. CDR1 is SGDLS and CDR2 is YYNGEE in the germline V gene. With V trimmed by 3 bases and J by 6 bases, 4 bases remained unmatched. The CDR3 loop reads CASSAGTSSEQYF. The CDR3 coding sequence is TGTGCCAGCAGCGCAGGGACTAGCAGCGAGCAGTACTTC.

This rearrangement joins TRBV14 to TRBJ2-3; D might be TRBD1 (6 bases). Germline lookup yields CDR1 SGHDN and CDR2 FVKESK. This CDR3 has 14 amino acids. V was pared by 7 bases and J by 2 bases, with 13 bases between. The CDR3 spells CASNPGHNTDTQYF. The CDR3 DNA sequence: TGTGCCAGCAATCCGGGACATAACACAGATACGCAGTATTTT.

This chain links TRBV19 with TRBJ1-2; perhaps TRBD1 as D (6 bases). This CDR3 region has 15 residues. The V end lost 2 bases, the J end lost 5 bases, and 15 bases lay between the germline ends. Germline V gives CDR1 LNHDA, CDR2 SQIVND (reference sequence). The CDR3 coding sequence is TGTGCCAGTAGTATAAAACGTGGGACAAGGTATGGCTACACCTTC. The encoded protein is CASSIKRGTRYGYTF.

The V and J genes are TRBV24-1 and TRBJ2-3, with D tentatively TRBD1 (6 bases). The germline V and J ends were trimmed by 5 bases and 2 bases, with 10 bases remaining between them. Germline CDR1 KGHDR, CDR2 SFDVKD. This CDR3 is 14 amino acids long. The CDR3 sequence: CATSATGITDTQYF. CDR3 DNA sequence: TGTGCCACCAGTGCGACAGGAATCACAGATACGCAGTATTTT.

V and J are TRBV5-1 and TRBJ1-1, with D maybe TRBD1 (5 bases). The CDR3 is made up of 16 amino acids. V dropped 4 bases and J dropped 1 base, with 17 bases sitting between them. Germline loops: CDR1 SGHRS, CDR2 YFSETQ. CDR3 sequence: CASSPRQLGGNTEAFF. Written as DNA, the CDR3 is TGCGCCAGCAGCCCCCGGCAGTTGGGGGGGAACACTGAAGCTTTCTTT. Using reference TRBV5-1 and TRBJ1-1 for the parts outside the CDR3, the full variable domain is KAGVTQTPRYLIKTRGQQVTLSCSPISGHRSVSWYQQTPGQGLQFLFEYFSETQRNKGNFPGRFSGRQFSNSRSEMNVSTLELGDSALYLCASSPRQLGGNTEAFFGQGTRLTVV.

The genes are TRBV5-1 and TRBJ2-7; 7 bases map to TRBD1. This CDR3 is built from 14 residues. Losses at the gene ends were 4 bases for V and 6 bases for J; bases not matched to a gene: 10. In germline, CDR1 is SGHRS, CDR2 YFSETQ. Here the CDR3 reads CASSKTGLSSEQYF. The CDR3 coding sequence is TGCGCCAGCAGCAAGACAGGGTTGAGTAGCGAGCAGTACTTC.

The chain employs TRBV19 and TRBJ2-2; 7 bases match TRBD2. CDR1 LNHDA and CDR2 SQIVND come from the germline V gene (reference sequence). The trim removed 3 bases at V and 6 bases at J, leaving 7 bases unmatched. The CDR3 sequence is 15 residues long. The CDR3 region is CASSILGGSPGELFF. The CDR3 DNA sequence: TGTGCCAGTAGTATTTTGGGAGGGTCGCCCGGGGAGCTGTTTTTT.

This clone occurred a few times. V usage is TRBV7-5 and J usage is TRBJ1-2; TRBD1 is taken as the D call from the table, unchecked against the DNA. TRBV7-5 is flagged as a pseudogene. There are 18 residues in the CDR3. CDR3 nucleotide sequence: TGTGTCAGAAGTAGCCTTGAGGGACAGGGGGCAAAAACCTATGGCTACACCTTC. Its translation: CVRSSLEGQGAKTYGYTF.

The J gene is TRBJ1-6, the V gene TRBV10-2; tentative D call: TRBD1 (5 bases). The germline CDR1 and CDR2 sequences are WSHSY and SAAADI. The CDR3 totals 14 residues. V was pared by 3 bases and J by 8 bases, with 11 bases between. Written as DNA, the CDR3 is TGCGCCAGCAGTGACGCGGGGGACCATTCACCCCTCCACTTT. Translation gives CASSDAGDHSPLHF.

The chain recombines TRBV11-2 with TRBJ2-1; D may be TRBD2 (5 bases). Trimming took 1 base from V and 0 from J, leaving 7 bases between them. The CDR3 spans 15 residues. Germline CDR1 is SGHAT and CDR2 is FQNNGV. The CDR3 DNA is TGTGCCAGCAGCTTAGTAGGGAGCTCCTACAATGAGCAGTTCTTC. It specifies CASSLVGSSYNEQFF.

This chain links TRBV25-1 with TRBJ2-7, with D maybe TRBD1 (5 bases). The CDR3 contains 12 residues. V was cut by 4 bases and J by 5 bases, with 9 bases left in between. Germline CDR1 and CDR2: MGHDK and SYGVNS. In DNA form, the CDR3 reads TGTGCCAGCAGTGGGGGCGAAGACGAGCAGTACTTC. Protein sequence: CASSGGEDEQYF.

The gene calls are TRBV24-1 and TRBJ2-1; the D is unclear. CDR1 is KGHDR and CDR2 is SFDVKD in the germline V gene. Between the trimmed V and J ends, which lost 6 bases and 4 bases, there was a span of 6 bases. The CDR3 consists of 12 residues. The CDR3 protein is CATSSPYNEQFF. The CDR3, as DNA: TGTGCCACCAGTTCCCCTTACAATGAGCAGTTCTTC.